Described below is a single T cell receptor beta chain sequence and its context. Its antigen remains unidentified. Within one base of it there is no much larger clone, and no base qualities were kept. This sample is part of a study of T cell changes during pregnancy in multiple sclerosis (dated by TCRdb to about 2019). A note on the overall study: In women with multiple sclerosis, the researchers looked at how the T cell repertoire shifted as pregnancy progressed.

The method behind the library was the immunoSEQ multiplex PCR assay. TCRdb re-hosts the immuneACCESS table, in-frame sequences only. Its copies lack some clones; in the studies checked, an unresolved V gene accounts for under half of them, and the cause for the rest is not known. This sample comprises tens of thousands of clones, around 89% of them detected only once. In total, the top ten clones hold 0.58% of the sample. Trimmed from V: 6 bases; trimmed from J: 0 bases; junction bases lacking a gene match: 26. The germline V gene encodes CDR1 WNHNN and CDR2 SYGVQD (reference sequence). The CDR3 contains 22 residues, cysteine and phenylalanine counted. Only the CDR3 DNA stays, 66 bases, in frame from base 1.

The sequencing here drew on CD4+ T cells from peripheral blood mononuclear cells, taken in the first trimester of pregnancy. This TCR derives from a female donor with multiple sclerosis, enrolled in a pregnancy study. The chain joins TRBV10-1 to TRBJ2-3; the central 8 bases match TRBD2. The CDR3 region reads CASRSGRLPWPNFTGSTDTQYF. The DNA sequence reads TGCGCCAGCAGGAGCGGGAGACTACCCTGGCCGAATTTTACGGGGAGCACAGATACGCAGTATTTT.